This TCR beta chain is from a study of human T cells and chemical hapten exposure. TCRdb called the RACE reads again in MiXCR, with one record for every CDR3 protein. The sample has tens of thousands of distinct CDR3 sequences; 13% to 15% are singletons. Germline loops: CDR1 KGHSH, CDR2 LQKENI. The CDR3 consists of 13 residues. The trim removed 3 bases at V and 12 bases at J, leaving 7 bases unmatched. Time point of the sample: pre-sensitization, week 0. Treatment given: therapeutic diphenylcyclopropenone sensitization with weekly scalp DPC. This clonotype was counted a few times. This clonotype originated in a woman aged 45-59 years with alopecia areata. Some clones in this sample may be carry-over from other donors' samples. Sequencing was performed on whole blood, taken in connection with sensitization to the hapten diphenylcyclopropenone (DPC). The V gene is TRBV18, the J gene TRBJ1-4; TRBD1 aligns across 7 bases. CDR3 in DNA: TGTGCCAGCTCACCCACCACAGGGGAAGAACTGTTTTTT. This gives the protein CASSPTTGEELFF.